These 23 T cell receptor beta chains were sequenced from one sample in a study of CD8 T cells in Susac syndrome. It was with random hexamers that about 0.45 to 1 ug RNA was reverse transcribed. TCRdb re-derived calls from the immunoSEQ multiplex PCR reads in MiXCR, one entry per CDR3 protein. This repertoire shows more than 75,000 distinct CDR3 sequences, 85% to 95% found once; its top ten account for roughly 0.32%. The sequencing input was CD8+ T cells from PBMCs. The receptors originated from a human donor in good health.

This rearrangement joins TRBV13 to TRBJ2-3, with D perhaps being TRBD1 or TRBD2 (6 bases each). Looked up from germline, CDR1 is PRHDT and CDR2 is FYEKMQ (reference sequence). The length of the CDR3 is 15 residues. V lost 1 base and J lost 1, with 9 bases in between. The CDR3 sequence is CASSLEEGGTDTQYF. In nucleotides, the CDR3 is TGTGCCAGCAGCTTAGAGGAGGGGGGCACAGATACGCAGTATTTT.

This rearrangement joins TRBV10-3 to TRBJ1-5, with 10 positions matching TRBD1. This CDR3 is built from 16 residues. The trim removed 7 bases at V and 0 bases at J, leaving 6 bases unmatched. Germline lookup yields CDR1 ENHRY and CDR2 SYGVKD. The DNA of the CDR3 is TGTGCCATCAATGACAGGGGGCCCTATAGCAATCAGCCCCAGCATTTT. Translating gives CAINDRGPYSNQPQHF.

V is TRBV11-1 and J is TRBJ2-7; no definite D call. CDR3 size: 15 residues. From germline, CDR1 is SGHAT and CDR2 FQDESV (reference sequence). Trimming shortened V by 1 base and J by 2 bases, and 12 bases separated the two germline ends. The CDR3 DNA follows: TGTGCCAGCAGCTTAGAGGCCAACGGAGCCTACGAGCAGTACTTC. Translating gives CASSLEANGAYEQYF.

This clonotype was observed a single time. The chain combines TRBV5-1 with TRBJ1-1; TRBD1 is a possible D gene (6 bases). CDR3 length equals 11 residues. Trimming took off 3 bases at V and 10 bases at J, with 10 bases between the two ends. Looked up from germline, CDR1 is SGHRS and CDR2 is YFSETQ. CDR3 region: CASSWGGGAFF. The CDR3 DNA follows: TGCGCCAGCAGCTGGGGAGGGGGAGCTTTCTTT. The full variable domain, in which reference TRBV5-1 and TRBJ1-1 provide the parts outside the CDR3, is KAGVTQTPRYLIKTRGQQVTLSCSPISGHRSVSWYQQTPGQGLQFLFEYFSETQRNKGNFPGRFSGRQFSNSRSEMNVSTLELGDSALYLCASSWGGGAFFGQGTRLTVV.

The chain employs TRBV4-1 and TRBJ1-1, with D unresolved. CDR1 MGHRA and CDR2 YSYEKL come from the germline V gene. This CDR3 is 13 amino acids long. The V and J ends lost 0 bases and 0 bases respectively, with 2 bases between them. The CDR3 loop is CASSQDVNTEAFF. In nucleotides, the CDR3 is TGCGCCAGCAGCCAAGATGTGAACACTGAAGCTTTCTTT.

The rearrangement links TRBV30 to TRBJ2-7; no reliable D call. Germline-derived CDR1 and CDR2 are GTSNPN and SVGIG (reference sequence). V was shortened by 3 bases and J by 0 bases, with 6 bases between the two germline ends. The CDR3 loop spans 12 amino acids. The DNA of the CDR3 is TGTGCCTGGAGCATTGGCTCCTACGAGCAGTACTTC. Protein sequence: CAWSIGSYEQYF. Full variable domain (missing parts from reference TRBV30 and TRBJ2-7): SQTIHQWPATLVQPVGSPLSLECTVEGTSNPNLYWYRQAAGRGLQLLFYSVGIGQISSEVPQNLSASRPQDRQFILSSKKLLLSDSGFYLCAWSIGSYEQYFGPGTRLTVT.

V usage is TRBV12-3 or TRBV12-4 and J usage is TRBJ2-5, with D uncertain. The CDR3 runs 13 residues. V was cut by 2 bases and J by 4 bases, with 8 bases left in between. The CDR3 sequence: CASSLSLGETQYF. As DNA, the CDR3 is TGTGCCAGCAGTTTAAGTCTTGGAGAGACCCAGTACTTC.

The chain links TRBV11-2 to TRBJ1-1; D gene ambiguous. Germline V gene lookup returns CDR1 SGHAT and CDR2 FQNNGV. The CDR3 is made up of 15 amino acids. Trimming shortened V by 1 base and J by 3 bases, and 12 bases separated the two germline ends. The CDR3, as DNA: TGTGCCAGCAGCTTAGGCCACGGCGTGGACACTGAAGCTTTCTTT. As protein: CASSLGHGVDTEAFF.

The rearrangement links TRBV25-1 to TRBJ1-2, with unresolved D. The CDR3 is made up of 14 amino acids. The V end was cut by 0 bases, the J end by 0 bases, with 5 bases between. The germline CDR1 and CDR2 sequences are MGHDK and SYGVNS. The CDR3, as DNA: TGTGCCAGCAGTGAATACTCTCCTAACTATGGCTACACCTTC. This translates into CASSEYSPNYGYTF.

This sequence joins TRBV10-2 and TRBJ2-5, with D hard to call. Germline V gene sequence: CDR1 WSHSY, CDR2 SAAADI. The CDR3 is made up of 15 amino acids. Trimming took off 6 bases at V and 1 base at J, with 15 bases between the two ends. The CDR3 is CASSGTWRFQETQYF. CDR3 sequence (DNA): TGCGCCAGCAGCGGTACTTGGCGGTTCCAAGAGACCCAGTACTTC.

This clonotype showed up just once. The rearrangement links TRBV18 to TRBJ2-7; tentatively, D is TRBD2 (7 bases). Per germline, CDR1 KGHSH and CDR2 LQKENI. This CDR3 comprises 17 residues. Trimming took off 5 bases at V and 7 bases at J, with 27 bases between the two ends. CDR3 amino acids: CASSKDGGAAFSVEQYF. The CDR3 DNA is TGTGCCAGCTCAAAAGATGGGGGGGCCGCTTTTTCGGTTGAGCAGTACTTC.

The chain combines TRBV3-1 with TRBJ2-7; the D call may be TRBD1 or TRBD2 (5 bases each). CDR1 and CDR2 from the germline V gene are LGHDT and YNNKEL (reference sequence). V dropped 0 bases and J dropped 5 bases, with 17 bases sitting between them. The CDR3 spans 16 residues. This CDR3 reads CASSQDGVRENDEQYF. DNA for the CDR3: TGTGCCAGCAGCCAAGATGGTGTCAGGGAGAATGACGAGCAGTACTTC.

CDR3 in amino acids: CASSIRSRGRLYGYTF. In DNA, the CDR3 is TGTGCCAGTAGTATCAGAAGCAGGGGGCGCTTATATGGCTACACCTTC. The chain uses TRBV19 and TRBJ1-2; 8 bases align to TRBD1. CDR1 and CDR2 (germline): LNHDA, SQIVND (reference sequence). J was trimmed by 5 bases and V by 3 bases; bases with no gene match: 11. The CDR3 totals 16 residues.

This chain uses TRBV29-1 with TRBJ1-2; no clear D gene. The CDR3 covers 12 residues. The germline CDR1 and CDR2 sequences are SQVTM and ANQGSEA. Trimming cost V 5 bases and J 7 bases, with 14 bases left between them. CDR3 nucleotides: TGCAGCGTTCCGGGCCGACAAGGTGGCTACACCTTC. It translates to CSVPGRQGGYTF.

The chain joins TRBV23-1 to TRBJ1-5; 11 bases are shared with TRBD1. TRBV23-1 is filed as an ORF, its function uncertain. The ends lost 6 bases at V and 2 bases at J; junction bases unmatched: 6. The CDR3 has 16 residues. CDR3 loop: CASRDRGRRGNQPQHF. The CDR3 DNA sequence: TGCGCCAGCAGGGACAGGGGGCGTAGGGGCAATCAGCCCCAGCATTTT.

The chain carries TRBV7-8 and TRBJ1-5; a weak D match, TRBD1 (5 bases). The V end was cut by 0 bases, the J end by 7 bases, with 10 bases between. Germline assignment: CDR1 SGHVS and CDR2 FQNEAQ. CDR3 length equals 14 residues. CDR3 DNA: TGTGCCAGCAGCTTAGCGACAGCAGGCCAGCCCCAGCATTTT. The encoded protein is CASSLATAGQPQHF.

Here the CDR3 reads CASSQDLSLGETQYF. The CDR3 DNA is TGTGCCAGCAGCCAAGATCTGTCGTTAGGAGAGACCCAGTACTTC. This chain links TRBV3-1 with TRBJ2-5; D remains unclear. The V gene's germline CDR1 is LGHDT and CDR2 YNNKEL (reference sequence). V was clipped by 0 bases and J by 4 bases, with 12 bases between them. CDR3 length: 15 residues.

This chain links TRBV7-9 with TRBJ1-4; D gene uncertain. The CDR3 has 14 amino acids. Looked up from germline, CDR1 is SEHNR and CDR2 is FQNEAQ (reference sequence). V was cut by 5 bases and J by 0 bases, with 7 bases left in between. The CDR3 nucleotides read TGTGCCAGCAGCCCGACCACAACTAATGAAAAACTGTTTTTT. Protein product: CASSPTTTNEKLFF.

This chain joins TRBV12-3 or TRBV12-4 and TRBJ2-1; no reliable D call. V dropped 6 bases and J dropped 2 bases, with 14 bases sitting between them. This CDR3 has 15 amino acids. The CDR3 nucleotides are TGTGCCAGCAGGCGACTGGCGGTGACCTACAATGAGCAGTTCTTC. It is translated as CASRRLAVTYNEQFF.

The J gene is TRBJ2-5, the V gene TRBV21-1. TRBV21-1 is noted as a pseudogene. The CDR3 covers 13 residues. The CDR3 reads CASSKLGCETQYF. CDR3 sequence (DNA): TGTGCCAGCAGCAAACTCGGGTGTGAGACCCAGTACTTC.

CDR3 nucleotide sequence: TGTGCCAGTAGTATAGATACCGGGACAGGGGTCCCCTACAACACCGGGGAGCTGTTTTTT. It codes for CASSIDTGTGVPYNTGELFF. This chain links TRBV19 with TRBJ2-2; 10 bases are shared with TRBD1. CDR3 length: 20 residues. V gave up 0 bases and J gave up 2 bases; unmatched junction bases: 12. Per the germline V gene, CDR1 is LNHDA and CDR2 is SQIVND (reference sequence).

The rearrangement links TRBV20-1 to TRBJ2-3; the match to TRBD2 covers 12 bases. V trimming: 3 bases; J trimming: 2 bases; junction bases outside the gene matches: 9. Germline values: CDR1 DFQATT, CDR2 SNEGSKA (reference sequence). There are 17 residues in the CDR3. The CDR3 spells CSARFLAGGLATDTQYF. The CDR3 region has the DNA TGCAGTGCTAGGTTCCTAGCGGGGGGGCTGGCCACAGATACGCAGTATTTT.

This chain connects TRBV10-3 to TRBJ2-7, with 8 bases fitting TRBD1. V was clipped by 3 bases and J by 5 bases; unmatched bases: 3. The CDR3 covers 13 residues. The germline CDR1 and CDR2 sequences are ENHRY and SYGVKD. CDR3 loop: CAISDRGLDEQYF. The CDR3 DNA reads as TGTGCCATCAGTGACAGGGGGCTAGACGAGCAGTACTTC.